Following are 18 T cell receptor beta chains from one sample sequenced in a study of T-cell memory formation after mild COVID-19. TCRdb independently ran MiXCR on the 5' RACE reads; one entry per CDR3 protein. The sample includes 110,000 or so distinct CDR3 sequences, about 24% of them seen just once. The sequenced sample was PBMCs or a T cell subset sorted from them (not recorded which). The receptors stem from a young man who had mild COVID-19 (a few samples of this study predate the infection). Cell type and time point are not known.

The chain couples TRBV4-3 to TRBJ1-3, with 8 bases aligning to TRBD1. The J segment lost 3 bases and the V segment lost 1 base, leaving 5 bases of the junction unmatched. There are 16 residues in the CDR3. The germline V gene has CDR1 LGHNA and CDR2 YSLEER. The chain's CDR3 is CASSQGTGRFGNTIYF. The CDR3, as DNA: TGCGCCAGCAGCCAAGGGACAGGGCGATTTGGAAACACCATATATTTT.

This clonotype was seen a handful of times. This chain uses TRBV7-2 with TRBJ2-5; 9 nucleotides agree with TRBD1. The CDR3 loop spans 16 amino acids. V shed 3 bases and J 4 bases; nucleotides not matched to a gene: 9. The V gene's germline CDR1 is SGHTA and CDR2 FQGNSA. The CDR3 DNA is TGTGCCAGCAGCTTCCCGGGACAGGGATCCGGAGAGACCCAGTACTTC. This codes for CASSFPGQGSGETQYF.

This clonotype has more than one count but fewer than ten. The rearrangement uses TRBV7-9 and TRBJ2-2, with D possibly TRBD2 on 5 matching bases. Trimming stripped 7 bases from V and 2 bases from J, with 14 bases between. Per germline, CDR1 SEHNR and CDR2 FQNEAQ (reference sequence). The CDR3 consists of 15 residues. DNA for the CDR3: TGTGCCAGCACCGGCGAGGGATCCAACACCGGGGAGCTGTTTTTT. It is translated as CASTGEGSNTGELFF.

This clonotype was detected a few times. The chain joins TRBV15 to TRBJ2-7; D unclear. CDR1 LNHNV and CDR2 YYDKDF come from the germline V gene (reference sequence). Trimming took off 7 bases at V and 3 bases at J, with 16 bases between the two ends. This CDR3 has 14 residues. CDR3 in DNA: TGTGCCACCACCACGATGGTAGAAAACTACGAGCAGTACGTC. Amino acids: CATTTMVENYEQYV.

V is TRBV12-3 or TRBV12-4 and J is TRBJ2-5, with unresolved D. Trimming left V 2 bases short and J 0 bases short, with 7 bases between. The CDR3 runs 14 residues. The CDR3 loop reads CASSLSLYQETQYF. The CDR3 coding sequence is TGTGCCAGCAGTTTATCTTTGTACCAAGAGACCCAGTACTTC.

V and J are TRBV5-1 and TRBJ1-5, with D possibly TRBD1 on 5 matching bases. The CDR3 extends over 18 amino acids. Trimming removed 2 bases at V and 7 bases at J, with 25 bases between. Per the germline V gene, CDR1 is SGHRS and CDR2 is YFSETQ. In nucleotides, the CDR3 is TGCGCCAGCAGCTTAAGTAGGATCGCGAGCCAGGGAACGCAGCCCCAGCATTTT. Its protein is CASSLSRIASQGTQPQHF.

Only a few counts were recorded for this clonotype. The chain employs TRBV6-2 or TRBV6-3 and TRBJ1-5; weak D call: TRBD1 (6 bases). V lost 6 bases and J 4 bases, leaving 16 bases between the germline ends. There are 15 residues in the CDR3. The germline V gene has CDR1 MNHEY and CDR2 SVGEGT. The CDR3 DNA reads TGTGCCAGCAGCCGGGGGCAGGGTCTAAATCAGCCCCAGCATTTT. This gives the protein CASSRGQGLNQPQHF.

The CDR3: CASSLAGGGTDTQYF. CDR3 nucleotides: TGTGCCAGCAGTTTAGCGGGGGGCGGAACAGATACGCAGTATTTT. This chain connects TRBV12-3 or TRBV12-4 to TRBJ2-3; D may match TRBD1 or TRBD2 (6 bases each). The CDR3 has 15 amino acids. Trimming shortened V by 0 bases and J by 3 bases, and 10 bases separated the two germline ends.

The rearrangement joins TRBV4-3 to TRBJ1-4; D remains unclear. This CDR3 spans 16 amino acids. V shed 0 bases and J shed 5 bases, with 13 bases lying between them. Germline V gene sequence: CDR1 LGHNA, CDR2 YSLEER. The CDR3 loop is CASSQDPADPNEKLFF. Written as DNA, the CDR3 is TGCGCCAGCAGCCAAGATCCAGCGGACCCGAATGAAAAACTGTTTTTT.

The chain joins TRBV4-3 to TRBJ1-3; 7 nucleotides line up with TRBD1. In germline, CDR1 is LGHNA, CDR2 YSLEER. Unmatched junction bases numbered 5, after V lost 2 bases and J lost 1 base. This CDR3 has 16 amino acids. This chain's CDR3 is CASSQSRGGSGNTIYF. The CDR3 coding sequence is TGCGCCAGCAGCCAATCCAGGGGGGGATCTGGAAACACCATATATTTT.

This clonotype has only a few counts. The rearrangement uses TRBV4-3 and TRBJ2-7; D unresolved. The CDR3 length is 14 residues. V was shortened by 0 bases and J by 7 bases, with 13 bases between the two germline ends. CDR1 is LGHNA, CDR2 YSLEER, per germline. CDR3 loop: CASSQDLDHLEQYF. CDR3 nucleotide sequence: TGCGCCAGCAGCCAAGATCTCGACCACCTTGAGCAGTACTTC.

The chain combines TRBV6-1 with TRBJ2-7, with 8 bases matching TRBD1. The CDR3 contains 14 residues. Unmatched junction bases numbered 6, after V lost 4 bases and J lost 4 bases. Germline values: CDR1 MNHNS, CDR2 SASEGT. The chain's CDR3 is CASSARQGFYEQYV. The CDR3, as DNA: TGTGCCAGCAGTGCCCGACAGGGGTTTTACGAGCAGTACGTC.

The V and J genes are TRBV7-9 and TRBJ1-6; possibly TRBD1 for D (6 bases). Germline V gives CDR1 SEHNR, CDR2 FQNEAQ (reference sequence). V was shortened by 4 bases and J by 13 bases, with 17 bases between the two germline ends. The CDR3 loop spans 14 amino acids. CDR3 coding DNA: TGTGCCAGCAGCTCCGGGACACCATTTTTCCCCCTCCACTTT. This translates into CASSSGTPFFPLHF.

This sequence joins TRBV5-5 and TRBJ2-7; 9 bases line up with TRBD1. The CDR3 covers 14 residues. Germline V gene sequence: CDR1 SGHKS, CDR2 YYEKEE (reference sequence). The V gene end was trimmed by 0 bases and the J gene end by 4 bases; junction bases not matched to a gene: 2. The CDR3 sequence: CASSLGQGGYEQYV. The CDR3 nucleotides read TGTGCCAGCAGCTTGGGACAGGGGGGGTACGAGCAGTACGTC.

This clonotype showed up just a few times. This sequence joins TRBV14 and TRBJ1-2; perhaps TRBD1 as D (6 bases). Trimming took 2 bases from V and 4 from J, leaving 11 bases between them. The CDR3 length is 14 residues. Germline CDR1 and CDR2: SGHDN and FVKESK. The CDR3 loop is CASSQTGGAYGYTF. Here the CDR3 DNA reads TGTGCCAGCAGCCAAACGGGGGGGGCCTATGGCTACACCTTC.

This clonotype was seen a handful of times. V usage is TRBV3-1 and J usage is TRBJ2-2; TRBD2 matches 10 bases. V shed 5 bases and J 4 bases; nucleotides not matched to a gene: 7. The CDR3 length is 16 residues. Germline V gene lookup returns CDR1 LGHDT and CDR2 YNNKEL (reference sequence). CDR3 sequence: CASSYSSGGFTGELFF. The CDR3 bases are TGTGCCAGCAGCTACTCTAGCGGGGGTTTCACCGGGGAGCTGTTTTTT.

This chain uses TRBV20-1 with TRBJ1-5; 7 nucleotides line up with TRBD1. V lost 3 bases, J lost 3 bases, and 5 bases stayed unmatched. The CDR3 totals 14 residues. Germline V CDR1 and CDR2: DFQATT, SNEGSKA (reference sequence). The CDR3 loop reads CSASGRGVNQPQHF. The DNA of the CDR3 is TGCAGTGCTAGTGGCAGGGGGGTCAATCAGCCCCAGCATTTT.

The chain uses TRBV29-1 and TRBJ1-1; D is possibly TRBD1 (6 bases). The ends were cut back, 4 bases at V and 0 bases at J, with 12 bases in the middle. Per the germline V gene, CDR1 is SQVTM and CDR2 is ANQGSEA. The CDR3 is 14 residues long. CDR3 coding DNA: TGCAGCGTTGGGGCAGGGGTTATGAACACTGAAGCTTTCTTT. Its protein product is CSVGAGVMNTEAFF. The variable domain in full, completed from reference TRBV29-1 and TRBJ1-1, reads SAVISQKPSRDICQRGTSLTIQCQVDSQVTMMFWYRQQPGQSLTLIATANQGSEATYESGFVIDKFPISRPNLTFSTLTVSNMSPEDSSIYLCSVGAGVMNTEAFFGQGTRLTVV.